The text below deals with one T cell receptor (beta chain). Its target is unknown. The sample comes from a study of human thymus T cells. Whole-study results and caveats: The authors found apparently biased V and J gene usage in thymic and blood repertoires.

The thymus tissue came from resections taken during corrective heart surgery. Germline lookup yields CDR1 MNHNS and CDR2 SASEGT. This CDR3 is built from 15 residues. V lost 8 bases and J lost 7; bases outside the gene matches: 14. The data were produced by immunoSEQ multiplex PCR, yet TCRdb's version contains in-frame clones alone and is incomplete. The sample consists of roughly 77,000 clones, 95% of them appearing once. The clonotype originates from a girl under two years old with a congenital heart defect but otherwise immunologically healthy. This chain uses TRBV6-1 with TRBJ2-7; 10 bases are shared with TRBD2. Sequencing input: thymus tissue. In DNA, the CDR3 is TGTGCCAGCTTTCGAGCGGGAGGGGTTGCGTGGGAGCAGTACTTC. Protein: CASFRAGGVAWEQYF.